This T cell receptor (beta chain) was found in a study of identical twins. This CDR3 contains 14 residues. The germline CDR1 and CDR2 sequences are LGHNA and YNFKEQ. TCRdb re-called the 5' RACE reads with MiXCR, one entry per CDR3 protein. Found here are roughly 1.6 million distinct CDR3 sequences, more than 30% of them singletons; the top ten hold more than 0.25%. With regard to this clonotype: This may come from a read error, since a much larger clone is one base off.

The source material was cord blood. This chain connects TRBV4-2 to TRBJ2-7, with D hard to call. The DNA end lines up better with TRBJ2-5; the J call may be wrong. The receptor was derived from a newborn girl in good health. CDR3 nucleotides: TGTGCCAGCAGCCAAGAGCGCACTAAAGAGACCCAGTACTTC. Residues: CASSQERTKETQYF.